The rows below give T cell receptor gamma chains drawn from one sample of a study of intestinal T cells in coeliac disease. TCRdb repeated clone calling on the multiplex PCR reads with CATT. The sample consists of about 730 gamma-chain clones, 40% to 55% of them appearing once. What was sequenced was a duodenal biopsy. Receptor source: a human donor with celiac disease. Each CDR3 is given with its conserved first and last residue. The order of the fields is clone size, V gene, J gene, CDR3 DNA, CDR3 protein. Expanded clones are given a class, and other clones once, few, many or no size at all.

clone_size: NA
v_call: TRGV8
j_call: TRGJ1/TRGJ2
cdr3_nt: TGTGCCACCTGGATAGATTATTATAAGAAACTCTTT
cdr3_aa: CATWIDYYKKLF

clone_size: large
v_call: TRGV8
j_call: TRGJ1/TRGJ2
cdr3_nt: TGTGCCACCTGGGATTTTAAGATTTACGAGAAGAAACTCTTT
cdr3_aa: CATWDFKIYEKKLF

clone_size: large
v_call: TRGV3
j_call: TRGJ1/TRGJ2
cdr3_nt: TGTGCCACCTGGGACGGCCAAAATAAGAAACTCTTT
cdr3_aa: CATWDGQNKKLF

clone_size: large
v_call: TRGV3
j_call: TRGJ1/TRGJ2
cdr3_nt: TGTGCCACCTGGGAATTGCTTGCGGCTAAGAAACTCTTT
cdr3_aa: CATWELLAAKKLF

clone_size: NA
v_call: TRGV2
j_call: TRGJ1/TRGJ2
cdr3_nt: TGTGCCACCTGGGACGGGCATATAAGAAAACTCTTT
cdr3_aa: CATWDGHIRKLF

clone_size: few
v_call: TRGV10
j_call: TRGJP1
cdr3_nt: TGTGCTGCGTGGGATAAGGGGGCTGGGAAGTGGTGGTTCAAGATATTT
cdr3_aa: CAAWDKGAGKWWFKIF

clone_size: large
v_call: TRGV2
j_call: TRGJP2
cdr3_nt: TGTGCCACCTGGGAGGGGGGGTCGTGTGATTGGATCAAGACGTTT
cdr3_aa: CATWEGGSCDWIKTF

clone_size: large
v_call: TRGV2
j_call: TRGJP1
cdr3_nt: TGTGCCACCTGGGTACATACCACTGGTTGGTTCAAGATATTT
cdr3_aa: CATWVHTTGWFKIF

clone_size: NA
v_call: TRGV4
j_call: TRGJ1/TRGJ2
cdr3_nt: TGTGCCACCTGGGATCAACCTAATCGGATGAATTATTATAAGAAACTCTTT
cdr3_aa: CATWDQPNRMNYYKKLF

clone_size: NA
v_call: TRGV4
j_call: TRGJP1
cdr3_nt: TGTGCCATCGTTGGTTTCAAGATATTT
cdr3_aa: CAIVGFKIF

clone_size: once
v_call: TRGV10
j_call: TRGJ1/TRGJ2
cdr3_nt: TGTGCTGCGTGGGATTCCCCCAAACTCGGGGGGTTTTTTTATTATAAGAAACTCTTT
cdr3_aa: CAAWDSPKLGGFFYYKKLF

clone_size: NA
v_call: TRGV11
j_call: TRGJ1/TRGJ2
cdr3_nt: TGTGCCTGCTGGATTGATTCAGGACTAAAGAAACTCTTT
cdr3_aa: CACWIDSGLKKLF

clone_size: NA
v_call: TRGV10
j_call: TRGJ1/TRGJ2
cdr3_nt: TGTGCTGCGGTGGGGCTGAATAAGAAACTCTTT
cdr3_aa: CAAVGLNKKLF

clone_size: once
v_call: TRGV9
j_call: TRGJP1
cdr3_nt: TGTGCTGTGGGAGGGGCCCACACTGGTTGGTTCAAGATATTT
cdr3_aa: CAVGGAHTGWFKIF

clone_size: NA
v_call: TRGV4
j_call: TRGJP1
cdr3_nt: TGTGCCACCTGGGGATGGGACTTTGATCGTTGGTTCAAGATATTT
cdr3_aa: CATWGWDFDRWFKIF

clone_size: NA
v_call: TRGV2
j_call: TRGJ1/TRGJ2
cdr3_nt: TGTGCCACCTGGGACGGGTCGAGGTATAAGAAACTCTTT
cdr3_aa: CATWDGSRYKKLF

clone_size: NA
v_call: TRGV3
j_call: TRGJ1/TRGJ2
cdr3_nt: TGTGCCCACCCTGGGCCGAATTATTATAAGAAACTCTTT
cdr3_aa: CAHPGPNYYKKLF

clone_size: NA
v_call: TRGV4
j_call: TRGJ1/TRGJ2
cdr3_nt: TGTGCCACCTGGGGATGGGCGTTTTTGTGGAATTATTATAAGAAACTCTTT
cdr3_aa: CATWGWAFLWNYYKKLF

clone_size: NA
v_call: TRGV10
j_call: TRGJP1
cdr3_nt: TGTGCTGTCGTGGTAACTGGTTGGTTCAAGATATTT
cdr3_aa: CAVVVTGWFKIF

clone_size: few
v_call: TRGV4
j_call: TRGJ1/TRGJ2
cdr3_nt: TGTGCCACCTCAATTTATTATAAGAAACTCTTT
cdr3_aa: CATSIYYKKLF